The 29 T cell receptor beta chains below come from one sample, sequenced in a study of control samples from healthy donors and cancer patients. Generated by immunoSEQ multiplex PCR, the TCRdb table keeps only in-frame clones and is missing some. The sample lists 70,000 to 100,000 clones, about nine tenths seen once, with roughly a sixth in the top ten. The sequencing input was blood. All receptors derive from a man aged 50 to 60 in good health.

The DNA of the CDR3 is TGTGCCTGGAGCGCAAATAATTCACCCCTCCACTTT. Residues: CAWSANNSPLHF. The chain combines TRBV30 with TRBJ1-6; D unclear. Trimming pared 3 bases from V and 5 bases from J, leaving 5 bases between. There are 12 residues in the CDR3. The germline gives CDR1 GTSNPN, CDR2 SVGIG (reference sequence).

V and J are TRBV6-5 and TRBJ1-2; D may be TRBD1 (6 bases). V was pared by 0 bases and J by 3 bases, with 11 bases between. The CDR3 extends over 15 amino acids. The germline V gene encodes CDR1 MNHEY and CDR2 SVGAGI. The CDR3 spells CASSYSRSGDYGYTF. The CDR3 bases are TGTGCCAGCAGTTACTCTAGATCAGGGGACTATGGCTACACCTTC.

The chain uses TRBV4-2 and TRBJ2-1; maybe TRBD1 (6 bases). Germline CDR1 and CDR2: LGHNA and YNFKEQ. This CDR3 region has 13 residues. Trimming took off 3 bases at V and 7 bases at J, with 10 bases between the two ends. The CDR3 sequence: CASSQGAINEQFF. The DNA of the CDR3 is TGTGCCAGCAGCCAGGGGGCTATAAATGAGCAGTTCTTC.

The rearrangement links TRBV24-1 to TRBJ2-2, with 8 bases lining up with TRBD1. CDR3 size: 17 residues. Germline CDR1 KGHDR, CDR2 SFDVKD. Trimming at V came to 6 bases and at J to 2 bases, leaving 10 bases not matched to a gene. DNA for the CDR3: TGTGCCACCAGTCTAGGTCAGGGGGCGCCCAACACCGGGGAGCTGTTTTTT. This codes for CATSLGQGAPNTGELFF.

The V and J genes are TRBV19 and TRBJ1-5; D unresolved. This CDR3 contains 15 residues. Germline CDR1 LNHDA, CDR2 SQIVND (reference sequence). V was cut by 9 bases and J by 7 bases, with 22 bases left in between. The CDR3 sequence: CASNRRLGGGQPQHF. The CDR3 region has the DNA TGTGCCAGCAACCGAAGGTTAGGAGGCGGCCAGCCCCAGCATTTT.

This chain joins TRBV19 and TRBJ2-1; perhaps TRBD1 as D (5 bases). V gave up 2 bases and J gave up 1 base, with 9 bases separating them. The CDR3 sequence is 15 residues long. Germline V gives CDR1 LNHDA, CDR2 SQIVND (reference sequence). The CDR3 nucleotides are TGTGCCAGTAGTATACAAGGGGCTTCCTACAATGAGCAGTTCTTC. Translation: CASSIQGASYNEQFF.

The chain joins TRBV24-1 to TRBJ1-1; D unresolved. Germline V lookup: CDR1 KGHDR, CDR2 SFDVKD. The CDR3 extends over 13 amino acids. The V gene lost 1 base and the J gene lost 1 base, with 3 bases spanning the gap. CDR3 amino acids: CATSDLTNTEAFF. In nucleotides, the CDR3 is TGTGCCACCAGTGATTTAACGAACACTGAAGCTTTCTTT.

V gene TRBV2 combines with J gene TRBJ2-7; 7 bases are shared with TRBD1. This CDR3 comprises 14 residues. The germline V gene has CDR1 SNHLY and CDR2 FYNNEI. The V and J ends lost 6 bases and 4 bases, in that order; junction bases with no gene match: 9. The DNA for the CDR3 is TGTGCCAGCAGGGATAGGACAGGCCGGTACGAGCAGTACTTC. Residues: CASRDRTGRYEQYF.

The chain joins TRBV18 to TRBJ1-2; D is unresolved. The CDR3 contains 14 residues. Germline V gives CDR1 KGHSH, CDR2 LQKENI. The V end lost 3 bases, the J end lost 4 bases, and 12 bases lay between the germline ends. The CDR3: CASSPMEGAYGYTF. The DNA of the CDR3 is TGTGCCAGCTCACCGATGGAGGGAGCCTATGGCTACACCTTC. Complete variable domain (other parts from reference TRBV18 and TRBJ1-2): NAGVMQNPRHLVRRRGQEARLRCSPMKGHSHVYWYRQLPEEGLKFMVYLQKENIIDESGMPKERFSAEFPKEGPSILRIQQVVRGDSAAYFCASSPMEGAYGYTFGSGTRLTVV.

Written as DNA, the CDR3 is TGTGCCTGGACGGACAGGCCCTACGAGCAGTACTTC. Protein product: CAWTDRPYEQYF. V usage is TRBV30 and J usage is TRBJ2-7; 7 bases map to TRBD1. Per germline, CDR1 GTSNPN and CDR2 SVGIG (reference sequence). The CDR3 runs to 12 residues. V gave up 4 bases and J gave up 2 bases; unmatched junction bases: 2.

This clone has just one count. The V gene is TRBV4-1, the J gene TRBJ1-2; D not resolved. V dropped 3 bases and J dropped 7 bases, with 6 bases sitting between them. This CDR3 is built from 11 residues. Germline values: CDR1 MGHRA, CDR2 YSYEKL. CDR3 sequence reads: CASSQRGGYTF. Here the CDR3 DNA reads TGCGCCAGCAGCCAGCGTGGTGGCTACACCTTC.

The chain employs TRBV29-1 and TRBJ1-3; the D gene is possibly TRBD1 (6 bases). V was clipped by 4 bases and J by 16 bases, with 20 bases between them. Germline loops: CDR1 SQVTM, CDR2 ANQGSEA. The CDR3 spans 12 residues. As DNA, the CDR3 is TGCAGCGTTGGAGAAAGCTGGGGGGCCCAGTATTTT. Its protein is CSVGESWGAQYF.

This clone appeared a single time. The gene calls are TRBV3-1 (or the pseudogene TRBV3-2) and TRBJ1-1; D is perhaps TRBD1 (5 bases). Germline loops: CDR1 LGHDT, CDR2 YNNKEL (reference sequence). This CDR3 is built from 14 residues. V lost 1 base and J lost 10, with 16 bases in between. Here the CDR3 reads CASSQVPIGRAAFF. DNA for the CDR3: TGTGCCAGCAGCCAAGTACCCATCGGCAGGGCAGCTTTCTTT.

The count of this clone is one. V gene TRBV15 combines with J gene TRBJ2-7, with D uncertain. This CDR3 is built from 15 residues. Germline lookup yields CDR1 LNHNV and CDR2 YYDKDF (reference sequence). Trimming took 6 bases from V and 2 from J, leaving 17 bases between them. In DNA form, the CDR3 reads TGTGCCACCAGTAGGGTTGAACCCAATACCTACGAGCAGTACTTC. The encoded protein is CATSRVEPNTYEQYF.

This chain links TRBV18 with TRBJ1-3, with D maybe TRBD1 (5 bases). The CDR3 is made up of 18 amino acids. The germline V gene encodes CDR1 KGHSH and CDR2 LQKENI. The V and J ends lost 3 bases and 1 base respectively, with 19 bases between them. This CDR3 is CASSPSEGSLISGNTIYF. The CDR3, as DNA: TGTGCCAGCTCACCGTCTGAGGGGTCCCTGATATCTGGAAACACCATATATTTT.

The V and J genes are TRBV7-2 and TRBJ1-3; 10 nucleotides align to TRBD1. There are 17 residues in the CDR3. From germline, CDR1 is SGHTA and CDR2 FQGNSA. The V segment lost 3 bases and the J segment 2 bases; nucleotides outside the gene matches: 7. The CDR3 nucleotides read TGTGCCAGCAGCTTGCAAATGACAGGGGGCCCTGGAAACACCATATATTTT. It yields the protein CASSLQMTGGPGNTIYF.

This rearrangement joins TRBV6-5 to TRBJ1-5; D not resolved. Germline CDR1 is MNHEY and CDR2 is SVGAGI. This CDR3 contains 14 residues. Trimming removed 5 bases at V and 5 bases at J, with 13 bases between. The chain's CDR3 is CASSPGRLYQPQHF. The CDR3 nucleotides are TGTGCCAGCAGTCCCGGACGGCTGTATCAGCCCCAGCATTTT.

The chain has TRBV11-1 and TRBJ2-7; D remains ambiguous. The V gene's germline CDR1 is SGHAT and CDR2 FQDESV (reference sequence). Trimming left V 1 base short and J 4 bases short, with 11 bases between. The CDR3 has 14 amino acids. The DNA of the CDR3 is TGTGCCAGCAGCTTAGGACCACAAGGATACGAGCAGTACTTC. Amino acid sequence: CASSLGPQGYEQYF.

The rearrangement uses TRBV10-3 and TRBJ2-5; TRBD1 or TRBD2 may be the D gene (5 bases each). Trimming removed 4 bases at V and 4 bases at J, with 10 bases between. The CDR3 extends over 13 amino acids. Germline V lookup: CDR1 ENHRY, CDR2 SYGVKD. The chain's CDR3 is CAISGERGETQYF. In DNA form, the CDR3 reads TGTGCCATCAGTGGGGAGAGGGGAGAGACCCAGTACTTC.

This clone was counted a single time. The V call is TRBV2, the J call TRBJ2-1; D is undetermined. The CDR3 totals 12 residues. Trimming pared 10 bases from V and 4 bases from J, leaving 11 bases between. Germline V gene sequence: CDR1 SNHLY, CDR2 FYNNEI. In DNA, the CDR3 is TGTGCCACCGAGGACCAGTACAATGAGCAGTTCTTC. Amino acids: CATEDQYNEQFF.

This sequence joins TRBV11-2 and TRBJ2-5, with D hard to call. The germline V and J ends were trimmed by 4 bases and 6 bases, with 18 bases remaining between them. The CDR3 is 15 residues long. Looked up from germline, CDR1 is SGHAT and CDR2 is FQNNGV. CDR3 nucleotide sequence: TGTGCCAGCAGCTCCCTCGGACGCGACTCCAAGACCCAGTACTTC. Its protein is CASSSLGRDSKTQYF. Together with reference TRBV11-2 and TRBJ2-5, the CDR3 gives the full variable domain: EAGVAQSPRYKIIEKRQSVAFWCNPISGHATLYWYQQILGQGPKLLIQFQNNGVVDDSQLPKDRFSAERLKGVDSTLKIQPAKLEDSAVYLCASSSLGRDSKTQYFGPGTRLLVL.

The chain recombines TRBV4-1 with TRBJ2-4; weak D call: TRBD2 (5 bases). V lost 3 bases, J lost 0 bases, and 9 bases lay in between. CDR1 and CDR2 (germline): MGHRA, YSYEKL. This CDR3 has 15 amino acids. The CDR3 DNA sequence: TGCGCCAGCAGCCAGATAGGACTAGCCAAAAACATTCAGTACTTC. It specifies CASSQIGLAKNIQYF.

The V and J genes are TRBV21-1 and TRBJ2-1; TRBD2, the table's D call, was not compared with the DNA. TRBV21-1 is a listed pseudogene. CDR3 length: 17 residues. The CDR3 is CASSILSGLAGANEQFF. The CDR3 nucleotides read TGTGCCAGCAGCATATTGAGTGGACTAGCGGGGGCCAATGAGCAGTTCTTC.

This rearrangement joins TRBV3-1 (or the pseudogene TRBV3-2) to TRBJ1-6; 8 bases map to TRBD1. Per the germline V gene, CDR1 is LGHDT and CDR2 is YNNKEL (reference sequence). The CDR3 has 15 amino acids. Unmatched junction bases numbered 8, after V lost 4 bases and J lost 9 bases. The DNA of the CDR3 is TGTGCCAGCAGCCCCTCCGGGACAGGAAGTTCACCCCTCCACTTT. This codes for CASSPSGTGSSPLHF.

This clone has only one observation. CDR3 region: CASSLGTSKSYEQYF. CDR3 in DNA: TGTGCCAGCAGCCTCGGGACTAGTAAGTCCTACGAGCAGTACTTC. V gene TRBV3-1 (or the pseudogene TRBV3-2) combines with J gene TRBJ2-7; 8 bases align to TRBD2. The CDR3 runs 15 residues. Trimming at V came to 4 bases and at J to 1 base, leaving 6 bases not matched to a gene. The V gene's germline CDR1 is LGHDT and CDR2 YNNKEL (reference sequence).

The V gene is TRBV29-1, the J gene TRBJ2-5; D not certain. This CDR3 contains 12 residues. The ends were cut back, 8 bases at V and 1 base at J, with 11 bases in the middle. Germline values: CDR1 SQVTM, CDR2 ANQGSEA. The CDR3 coding sequence is TGCAGCACAAGGGCAGGCCAAGAGACCCAGTACTTC. It codes for CSTRAGQETQYF.

V and J are TRBV6-5 and TRBJ2-5, with 8 bases identical to TRBD2. V was pared by 7 bases and J by 5 bases, with 12 bases of the junction left unmatched. The CDR3 runs to 15 residues. Germline V gene data show CDR1 as MNHEY and CDR2 as SVGAGI. The CDR3 DNA reads as TGTGCCAGCACCTCCGGGGGGGCCCAGGAGGAGACCCAGTACTTC. Amino acids: CASTSGGAQEETQYF.

V gene TRBV5-1 combines with J gene TRBJ2-3; D is uncertain. This CDR3 region has 13 residues. Germline lookup yields CDR1 SGHRS and CDR2 YFSETQ. Trimming pared 6 bases from V and 2 bases from J, leaving 10 bases between. CDR3 loop: CASMVGNTDTQYF. The DNA of the CDR3 is TGCGCCAGCATGGTGGGGAACACAGATACGCAGTATTTT.

The chain joins TRBV7-9 to TRBJ1-3; 7 bases are a match to TRBD1. This CDR3 region has 15 residues. CDR1 SEHNR and CDR2 FQNEAQ come from the germline V gene (reference sequence). With V trimmed by 1 base and J by 0 bases, 0 bases remained unmatched. CDR3 region: CASSLGQGSGNTIYF. DNA of the CDR3: TGTGCCAGCAGCTTAGGACAGGGCTCTGGAAACACCATATATTTT.